The 25 T cell receptor beta chains given below trace back to one sample, sequenced in a study of shared clonotypes between healthy human individuals. Assay used: immunoSEQ multiplex PCR; TCRdb lists only in-frame clones, some missing. The sample lists a few million clones, around 95% occurring once. It was CD45RO-negative cells, positively selected for CCR7, that made up naive CD8 cells, with terminally differentiated effector memory CD45RA+ cells excluded. Sequenced: naive CD8+ T cells from PBMCs. These receptors were taken from a man aged 18-30 years in good health. Some clones in this sample may be carry-over from other donors' samples.

The V gene is TRBV19, the J gene TRBJ2-7, with a possible D match to TRBD2 (6 bases). Trimming pared 5 bases from V and 0 bases from J, leaving 11 bases between. This CDR3 has 14 amino acids. CDR1 is LNHDA and CDR2 is SQIVND in the germline V gene (reference sequence). Here the CDR3 reads CASSVGTGSYEQYF. The CDR3 coding sequence is TGTGCCAGTAGTGTAGGGACTGGCTCCTACGAGCAGTACTTC.

This clone was seen a single time. J is TRBJ1-2 and V is TRBV7-8; no firm D call. CDR3 size: 16 residues. Germline lookup yields CDR1 SGHVS and CDR2 FQNEAQ. Trimming shortened V by 4 bases and J by 2 bases, and 17 bases separated the two germline ends. CDR3 region: CASSSRTSRVNYGYTF. Here the CDR3 DNA reads TGTGCCAGCAGCTCCCGGACCAGTCGGGTCAACTATGGCTACACCTTC.

CDR3 sequence (DNA): TGTGCCAGCACCGAGGATATAACCTATGGCTACACCTTC. This translates into CASTEDITYGYTF. The V and J genes are TRBV5-4 and TRBJ1-2; no reliable D call. The CDR3 contains 13 residues. Germline V gene sequence: CDR1 SGHNT, CDR2 YYREEE (reference sequence). Trimming took off 6 bases at V and 4 bases at J, with 13 bases between the two ends.

CDR3 protein: CASSEARRERSYEQYF. As DNA, the CDR3 is TGTGCCAGCAGTGAAGCGCGTAGGGAAAGATCCTACGAGCAGTACTTC. The V call is TRBV2, the J call TRBJ2-7; D ambiguous. The CDR3 runs 16 residues. Trimming removed 0 bases from V and 1 base from J, with 13 bases in between. Germline V lookup: CDR1 SNHLY, CDR2 FYNNEI.

Of note for this clone: The same CDR3 also results from other DNA sequences found in this sample. V and J are TRBV5-6 and TRBJ2-7; no reliable D call. The CDR3 extends over 14 amino acids. The germline V gene has CDR1 SGHDT and CDR2 YYEEEE. V was clipped by 0 bases and J by 1 base, with 8 bases between them. CDR3 bases: TGTGCCAGCAGCTTGGTAGCTAGTTCCTACGAGCAGTACTTC. Translating it yields CASSLVASSYEQYF.

The V gene is TRBV28, the J gene TRBJ1-1; no clear D gene. The CDR3 totals 14 residues. The V gene lost 2 bases and the J gene lost 6 bases, with 13 bases spanning the gap. CDR1 is MDHEN and CDR2 is SYDVKM in the germline V gene. CDR3: CASSLAITGAEAFF. CDR3 DNA sequence: TGTGCCAGCAGTTTAGCTATAACGGGAGCTGAAGCTTTCTTT.

The V gene is TRBV2, the J gene TRBJ2-7, with a possible D match to TRBD2 (5 bases). Germline V gene lookup returns CDR1 SNHLY and CDR2 FYNNEI. The CDR3 has 13 amino acids. With 7 bases removed from V and 3 bases from J, the gap between germline ends came to 13 bases. Written as DNA, the CDR3 is TGTGCCAGCACGGTGGGTGGACTCTACGAGCAGTACTTC. Its protein product is CASTVGGLYEQYF.

This chain connects TRBV7-9 to TRBJ2-2; a weak D match, TRBD2 (7 bases). This CDR3 has 16 residues. CDR1 is SEHNR, CDR2 FQNEAQ, per germline (reference sequence). V shed 5 bases and J shed 2 bases, with 15 bases lying between them. DNA for the CDR3: TGTGCCAGCAGCCCCGGGGGGACACCCAACACCGGGGAGCTGTTTTTT. This gives the protein CASSPGGTPNTGELFF. Combining the CDR3 with reference TRBV7-9 and TRBJ2-2 gives the whole variable domain DTGVSQNPRHKITKRGQNVTFRCDPISEHNRLYWYRQTLGQGPEFLTYFQNEAQLEKSRLLSDRFSAERPKGSFSTLEIQRTEQGDSAMYLCASSPGGTPNTGELFFGEGSRLTVL.

In DNA, the CDR3 is TGCGCCAGCAGCTTGGGCCAGACTAGCGGGAGAAACATTCAGTACTTC. Amino acids: CASSLGQTSGRNIQYF. The chain carries TRBV5-1 and TRBJ2-4, with 12 nucleotides matching TRBD2. The J segment lost 6 bases and the V segment lost 0 bases, leaving 4 bases of the junction unmatched. The germline V gene encodes CDR1 SGHRS and CDR2 YFSETQ. The CDR3 runs 16 residues.

V and J are TRBV4-1 and TRBJ2-7; 10 bases are shared with TRBD2. The CDR3 covers 15 residues. Germline lookup yields CDR1 MGHRA and CDR2 YSYEKL. The V gene end was trimmed by 2 bases and the J gene end by 2 bases; junction bases not matched to a gene: 3. CDR3 protein: CASSQRSGRAYEQYF. In nucleotides, the CDR3 is TGCGCCAGCAGCCAACGAAGCGGGAGGGCCTACGAGCAGTACTTC.

This rearrangement joins TRBV19 to TRBJ2-7; 10 nucleotides line up with TRBD2. Per the germline V gene, CDR1 is LNHDA and CDR2 is SQIVND (reference sequence). CDR3 length: 18 amino acids. Trimming removed 2 bases from V and 2 bases from J; junction bases left unmatched: 12. The CDR3 protein is CASSIMIAGGLAAYEQYF. The CDR3 bases are TGTGCCAGTAGTATAATGATAGCGGGAGGCCTCGCAGCCTACGAGCAGTACTTC.

The chain combines TRBV27 with TRBJ1-1, with 10 bases lining up with TRBD1. CDR1 MNHEY and CDR2 SMNVEV come from the germline V gene (reference sequence). CDR3 size: 15 residues. V lost 5 bases and J lost 5; bases outside the gene matches: 8. CDR3 nucleotide sequence: TGTGCCAGCAGTGGACGGGACAGGGGTTTTACTGAAGCTTTCTTT. Translated: CASSGRDRGFTEAFF.

The chain links TRBV15 to TRBJ1-2; D is perhaps TRBD1 (6 bases). Germline CDR1 and CDR2: LNHNV and YYDKDF (reference sequence). V was trimmed by 5 bases and J by 7 bases, leaving 17 bases between them. The CDR3 is 14 amino acids. CDR3 sequence (DNA): TGTGCCACCAGCCCCCAGGCAGGGGCTCTTGGCTACACCTTC. Encoded protein: CATSPQAGALGYTF. Complete variable domain (other parts from reference TRBV15 and TRBJ1-2): DAMVIQNPRYQVTQFGKPVTLSCSQTLNHNVMYWYQQKSSQAPKLLFHYYDKDFNNEADTPDNFQSRRPNTSFCFLDIRSPGLGDTAMYLCATSPQAGALGYTFGSGTRLTVV.

The J gene is TRBJ2-5, the V gene TRBV29-1, with 7 bases matching TRBD1. The CDR3 has 14 amino acids. Germline loops: CDR1 SQVTM, CDR2 ANQGSEA. V dropped 5 bases and J dropped 0; count of bases not matched to a gene: 6. The DNA for the CDR3 is TGCAGCGTTCGGACAGGAGTGTACCAAGAGACCCAGTACTTC. This encodes CSVRTGVYQETQYF.

The J gene is TRBJ2-3, the V gene TRBV5-1, with D tentatively TRBD2 (5 bases). Germline CDR1 reads SGHRS; CDR2 reads YFSETQ. This CDR3 spans 14 amino acids. V dropped 4 bases and J dropped 4 bases, with 13 bases sitting between them. CDR3: CASSAWTLADTQYF. The CDR3 region has the DNA TGCGCCAGCAGCGCATGGACTCTGGCAGATACGCAGTATTTT.

V and J are TRBV29-1 and TRBJ1-2, with D unresolved. From germline, CDR1 is SQVTM and CDR2 ANQGSEA. Trimming took off 3 bases at V and 6 bases at J, with 14 bases between the two ends. This CDR3 region has 13 residues. CDR3 DNA sequence: TGCAGCGTTGACACTGGGGTGCGGGATGGCTACACCTTC. Translated, it gives CSVDTGVRDGYTF.

The chain uses TRBV2 and TRBJ1-4; no clear D. The CDR3 runs 14 residues. Germline-derived CDR1 and CDR2 are SNHLY and FYNNEI. The V end lost 0 bases, the J end lost 7 bases, and 9 bases lay between the germline ends. Here the CDR3 reads CASSEAAGFEKLFF. The CDR3 DNA follows: TGTGCCAGCAGTGAAGCCGCAGGATTTGAAAAACTGTTTTTT.

This chain uses TRBV4-2 with TRBJ2-7; 7 bases are shared with TRBD1. The CDR3 runs to 14 residues. Looked up from germline, CDR1 is LGHNA and CDR2 is YNFKEQ. The trim removed 3 bases at V and 1 base at J, leaving 3 bases unmatched. CDR3: CASSHRDRSYEQYF. The DNA of the CDR3 is TGTGCCAGCAGCCACCGGGACAGATCCTACGAGCAGTACTTC.

V is TRBV11-2 and J is TRBJ2-2, with TRBD1 matching 7 bases. V dropped 4 bases and J dropped 9; count of bases not matched to a gene: 14. Germline CDR1 reads SGHAT; CDR2 reads FQNNGV. The CDR3 spans 16 residues. The CDR3 DNA reads TGTGCCAGCAGCTCCCGGACAGGCGCCCGGAGGCGGGAGCTGTTTTTT. Its protein is CASSSRTGARRRELFF.

V and J are TRBV28 and TRBJ2-1; 9 bases line up with TRBD1. The CDR3 length is 13 residues. CDR1 is MDHEN, CDR2 SYDVKM, per germline. The junction had 4 bases not matched to a gene; V was cut back by 5 bases and J by 8 bases. CDR3 in amino acids: CASSLQGAYEQFF. Here the CDR3 DNA reads TGTGCCAGCAGTCTACAGGGGGCTTATGAGCAGTTCTTC.

The rearrangement uses TRBV29-1 and TRBJ2-7, with 12 bases identical to TRBD2. Germline V gene sequence: CDR1 SQVTM, CDR2 ANQGSEA. With 7 bases clipped from V and 7 bases from J, the junction kept 11 bases outside the gene matches. The CDR3 contains 14 residues. CDR3 protein: CSGVGGLAGWEQYF. Written as DNA, the CDR3 is TGCAGCGGAGTCGGAGGACTAGCGGGATGGGAGCAGTACTTC.

The gene calls are TRBV6-5 and TRBJ2-1, with D possibly being TRBD2 (5 bases). CDR3 length: 15 amino acids. CDR1 MNHEY and CDR2 SVGAGI come from the germline V gene. Deletions cut 7 bases from V and 0 bases from J, with 13 bases between. The CDR3 is CASTPIRGSYNEQFF. The CDR3 DNA sequence: TGTGCCAGCACCCCAATACGGGGCTCCTACAATGAGCAGTTCTTC.

J is TRBJ1-5 and V is TRBV19; unclear D gene. CDR1 and CDR2 from the germline V gene are LNHDA and SQIVND (reference sequence). V was pared by 1 base and J by 1 base, with 5 bases between. The CDR3 loop spans 14 amino acids. The CDR3 reads CASSIGWSNQPQHF. Here the CDR3 DNA reads TGTGCCAGTAGTATAGGGTGGAGCAATCAGCCCCAGCATTTT.

V and J are TRBV14 and TRBJ2-1; D is ambiguous. V lost 2 bases to trimming and J lost 0 bases, with 11 bases between them. CDR3 length: 16 residues. Germline V gene sequence: CDR1 SGHDN, CDR2 FVKESK. The CDR3 spells CASSQRSPISYNEQFF. Here the CDR3 DNA reads TGTGCCAGCAGCCAAAGGAGTCCAATCTCCTACAATGAGCAGTTCTTC.

V usage is TRBV7-9 and J usage is TRBJ1-1; a weak D match, TRBD1 (5 bases). V was cut by 1 base and J by 2 bases, with 14 bases left in between. The CDR3 totals 16 residues. Germline V gene data show CDR1 as SEHNR and CDR2 as FQNEAQ (reference sequence). The CDR3 nucleotides are TGTGCCAGCAGCTTAGACCCCCCTAGGGGTAACACTGAAGCTTTCTTT. It codes for CASSLDPPRGNTEAFF. Full variable domain (rest looked up from reference TRBV7-9 and TRBJ1-1): DTGVSQNPRHKITKRGQNVTFRCDPISEHNRLYWYRQTLGQGPEFLTYFQNEAQLEKSRLLSDRFSAERPKGSFSTLEIQRTEQGDSAMYLCASSLDPPRGNTEAFFGQGTRLTVV.